Presented here are 18 T cell receptor beta chains from one specimen sequenced in a study of CD8 T cells in Susac syndrome. RNA amounts of roughly 0.5 to 1 ug underwent reverse transcription with random hexamers. TCRdb re-called the immunoSEQ multiplex PCR reads through MiXCR, storing one row per CDR3 protein. The sample comprises under 250,000 distinct CDR3 sequences, approximately 94% of which are singletons, and approximately 0.15% rests with the top ten. The sequencing sample was made of CD4+ T cells from PBMCs. Receptors originate from a human donor with Susac syndrome.

This clonotype is a singleton in its sample. The V and J genes are TRBV7-2 and TRBJ2-1; D ambiguous. V was pared by 0 bases and J by 0 bases, with 6 bases between. The CDR3 is made up of 15 amino acids. Germline V gives CDR1 SGHTA, CDR2 FQGNSA. CDR3 residues: CASSLAVSSYNEQFF. The CDR3 coding sequence is TGTGCCAGCAGCTTAGCGGTTAGCTCCTACAATGAGCAGTTCTTC.

J is TRBJ1-5 and V is TRBV19; 7 nucleotides agree with TRBD1. V lost 3 bases and J lost 0; bases outside the gene matches: 8. In germline, CDR1 is LNHDA, CDR2 SQIVND (reference sequence). CDR3 length: 17 residues. CDR3 in DNA: TGTGCCAGTAGTATGCGTCAGGGGGGCATTAGCAATCAGCCCCAGCATTTT. This translates into CASSMRQGGISNQPQHF.

This rearrangement joins TRBV3-1 to TRBJ2-5; D ambiguous. V dropped 4 bases and J dropped 0 bases, with 9 bases sitting between them. Germline assignment: CDR1 LGHDT and CDR2 YNNKEL (reference sequence). CDR3 size: 14 residues. The CDR3 DNA follows: TGTGCCAGCAGCCTTGGAAGGGACCAAGAGACCCAGTACTTC. It codes for CASSLGRDQETQYF.

The J gene is TRBJ2-7, the V gene TRBV12-3 or TRBV12-4, with 8 bases that match TRBD2. CDR3 length: 15 residues. V lost 6 bases and J lost 2; bases outside the gene matches: 9. The CDR3 protein is CASSLQVRGAYEQYF. For the CDR3, the DNA is TGTGCCAGCAGCCTCCAGGTGCGGGGGGCCTACGAGCAGTACTTC.

The chain recombines TRBV5-1 with TRBJ2-3; D might be TRBD1 or TRBD2, each matching 5 bases. Trimming stripped 0 bases from V and 3 bases from J, with 17 bases between. Per germline, CDR1 SGHRS and CDR2 YFSETQ. There are 17 residues in the CDR3. CDR3 protein: CASSLGYRGAGTDTQYF. The DNA for the CDR3 is TGCGCCAGCAGCTTGGGCTATCGAGGGGCCGGGACAGATACGCAGTATTTT. The full variable domain, in which reference TRBV5-1 and TRBJ2-3 provide the parts outside the CDR3, is KAGVTQTPRYLIKTRGQQVTLSCSPISGHRSVSWYQQTPGQGLQFLFEYFSETQRNKGNFPGRFSGRQFSNSRSEMNVSTLELGDSALYLCASSLGYRGAGTDTQYFGPGTRLTVL.

The rearrangement uses TRBV9 and TRBJ1-2; tentatively, D is TRBD1 (6 bases). Germline V lookup: CDR1 SGDLS, CDR2 YYNGEE. V was cut by 4 bases and J by 2 bases, with 36 bases left in between. The CDR3 spans 22 residues. The CDR3, as DNA: TGTGCCAGCAGCCCACGTCTCCGGGGACAAGCGGGGCAGATCCCCCCCAACTATGGCTACACCTTC. Its translation is CASSPRLRGQAGQIPPNYGYTF. The complete variable domain, with remaining parts taken from reference TRBV9 and TRBJ1-2, reads DSGVTQTPKHLITATGQRVTLRCSPRSGDLSVYWYQQSLDQGLQFLIQYYNGEERAKGNILERFSAQQFPDLHSELNLSSLELGDSALYFCASSPRLRGQAGQIPPNYGYTFGSGTRLTVV.

V and J are TRBV7-2 and TRBJ1-1; D is uncertain. The CDR3 is 13 residues long. V was cut by 5 bases and J by 5 bases, with 12 bases left in between. The germline V gene has CDR1 SGHTA and CDR2 FQGNSA. CDR3 DNA sequence: TGTGCCAGCAGCAGATTGACGGTTACTGAAGCTTTCTTT. It specifies CASSRLTVTEAFF.

This chain joins TRBV12-3 or TRBV12-4 and TRBJ1-4; the D gene is possibly TRBD1 (6 bases). There are 14 residues in the CDR3. Trimming removed 3 bases at V and 5 bases at J, with 10 bases between. The CDR3 bases are TGTGCCAGCAGTTTTGACAGGAGGAATGAAAAACTGTTTTTT. This encodes CASSFDRRNEKLFF.

This chain connects TRBV6-2 or TRBV6-3 to TRBJ1-1, with 7 positions matching TRBD1. The CDR3 is 16 amino acids. CDR1 is MNHEY, CDR2 SVGEGT, per germline. V lost 6 bases and J lost 0; bases outside the gene matches: 10. The CDR3 DNA reads TGTGCCAGCAGCAACGGGTCAGGGGGTTTGAACACTGAAGCTTTCTTT. Translated, it gives CASSNGSGGLNTEAFF.

This sequence joins TRBV20-1 and TRBJ1-1; TRBD1 might be the D (5 bases). Trimming shortened V by 7 bases and J by 1 base, and 10 bases separated the two germline ends. From germline, CDR1 is DFQATT and CDR2 SNEGSKA (reference sequence). The CDR3 runs 12 residues. The CDR3: CSGGEGNTEAFF. Here the CDR3 DNA reads TGCAGTGGGGGGGAAGGGAACACTGAAGCTTTCTTT.

The V call is TRBV7-9, the J call TRBJ1-6, with 7 bases aligning to TRBD1. Germline CDR1 reads SEHNR; CDR2 reads FQNEAQ (reference sequence). V shed 5 bases and J 11 bases; nucleotides not matched to a gene: 6. The CDR3 extends over 13 amino acids. CDR3 loop: CASSRQGNAPLHF. CDR3 in DNA: TGTGCCAGCAGCCGACAGGGTAACGCACCCCTCCACTTT.

The CDR3 bases are TGTGCCAGCAGCCAAACGGTGCGGGGGGCCCAGGATACGCAGTATTTT. Translated: CASSQTVRGAQDTQYF. This chain joins TRBV4-2 and TRBJ2-3; TRBD2 aligns across 8 bases. CDR1 is LGHNA and CDR2 is YNFKEQ in the germline V gene. This CDR3 has 16 amino acids. V was clipped by 2 bases and J by 6 bases; unmatched bases: 10.

V and J are TRBV24-1 and TRBJ2-5; D gene uncertain. The CDR3 extends over 13 amino acids. V was trimmed by 0 bases and J by 4 bases, leaving 5 bases between them. CDR1 KGHDR and CDR2 SFDVKD come from the germline V gene. The CDR3 loop reads CATSDLQLETQYF. The CDR3 nucleotides read TGTGCCACCAGTGATTTGCAGTTAGAGACCCAGTACTTC.

The J gene is TRBJ2-7, the V gene TRBV5-1; 10 bases align to TRBD1. J gave up 2 bases and V 4 bases, and 6 bases lay outside the gene matches. This CDR3 has 15 residues. The V gene's germline CDR1 is SGHRS and CDR2 YFSETQ. The CDR3 nucleotides read TGCGCCAGCAGCGTCGGGACAGGGGCTACCTACGAGCAGTACTTC. Translated: CASSVGTGATYEQYF. Using reference TRBV5-1 and TRBJ2-7 for the parts outside the CDR3, the full variable domain is KAGVTQTPRYLIKTRGQQVTLSCSPISGHRSVSWYQQTPGQGLQFLFEYFSETQRNKGNFPGRFSGRQFSNSRSEMNVSTLELGDSALYLCASSVGTGATYEQYFGPGTRLTVT.

The count of this clonotype is one. This chain connects TRBV20-1 to TRBJ2-5; D possibly corresponds to TRBD1 (6 bases). The CDR3 totals 16 residues. V gave up 1 base and J gave up 1 base, with 16 bases separating them. Germline V gene lookup returns CDR1 DFQATT and CDR2 SNEGSKA (reference sequence). The CDR3 DNA follows: TGCAGTGCTAGAGGTCCTATACGGGACACCCAAGAGACCCAGTACTTC. It is translated as CSARGPIRDTQETQYF.

This clonotype was detected only once. This chain uses TRBV4-3 with TRBJ1-2; TRBD1 might be the D (5 bases). V shed 1 base and J shed 3 bases, with 12 bases lying between them. The CDR3 is made up of 15 amino acids. CDR1 and CDR2 (germline): LGHNA, YSLEER. As DNA, the CDR3 is TGCGCCAGCAGCCAAGCGGTACGGGGCGACTATGGCTACACCTTC. This gives the protein CASSQAVRGDYGYTF.

The J gene is TRBJ2-7, the V gene TRBV27, with 8 bases that match TRBD1. V trimming: 5 bases; J trimming: 1 base; junction bases outside the gene matches: 10. The CDR3 loop spans 16 amino acids. Germline values: CDR1 MNHEY, CDR2 SMNVEV (reference sequence). CDR3 residues: CASSPERTGYSYEQYF. Written as DNA, the CDR3 is TGTGCCAGCAGTCCAGAAAGGACAGGGTATTCCTACGAGCAGTACTTC.

The V gene is TRBV10-3, the J gene TRBJ1-5; D uncertain. The CDR3 is made up of 15 amino acids. V was cut by 4 bases and J by 2 bases, with 12 bases left in between. The germline gives CDR1 ENHRY, CDR2 SYGVKD. CDR3 protein: CAISVTSGGNQPQHF. The CDR3 coding sequence is TGTGCCATCAGTGTGACTAGCGGAGGCAATCAGCCCCAGCATTTT.